One sample yielded the 8 T cell receptor beta chains listed below, sequenced in a study of vaccination and CD4 T cells after COVID-19. Treatment in this sample: approximately nine-day PBMC culture with coronavirus spike peptide pools or control peptides (ViraFEST assay). Sequencing of the DNA from cultured CD4+ T cells was carried out with the Oncomine TCR Beta short-read assay. Via MiXCR, TCRdb re-called the PCR reads, giving one row per CDR3 protein. The sample shows about 26,000 distinct CDR3 sequences, approximately 37% of them seen only once. These TCRs are of unknown antigen specificity. Sequences were obtained from CD4+ T cells from blood, cultured in vitro. These receptors were obtained from a human donor who had recovered from COVID-19.

This chain links TRBV20-1 with TRBJ2-7, with D perhaps assigned TRBD1 or TRBD2 (5 bases each). V lost 0 bases and J 5 bases, leaving 14 bases between the germline ends. The germline CDR1 and CDR2 sequences are DFQATT and SNEGSKA (reference sequence). The CDR3 runs to 14 residues. Written as DNA, the CDR3 is TGCAGTGCTAGAGATCTTTTTGGGACGGACGAGCAGTACTTC. Translation gives CSARDLFGTDEQYF.

This clonotype appeared a few times. The chain joins TRBV7-2 to TRBJ2-4, with D perhaps given as TRBD1 or TRBD2 (5 bases each). The CDR3 extends over 13 amino acids. CDR1 SGHTA and CDR2 FQGNSA come from the germline V gene. Deletions cut 5 bases from V and 5 bases from J, with 10 bases between. This chain's CDR3 is CASSVRGQNIQYF. In DNA, the CDR3 is TGTGCCAGCAGCGTCCGGGGCCAAAACATTCAGTACTTC.

By share, this clonotype ranks as medium-sized. The chain carries TRBV19 and TRBJ1-1; D not resolved. Trimming cost V 3 bases and J 1 base, with 9 bases left between them. This CDR3 is built from 14 residues. Germline CDR1 LNHDA, CDR2 SQIVND (reference sequence). In DNA form, the CDR3 reads TGTGCCAGTAGTATTATAGAGAGGAACACTGAAGCTTTCTTT. Translation: CASSIIERNTEAFF.

This clonotype was picked up a small number of times. The CDR3 here is CASSYGFQPQHF. The CDR3 DNA is TGTGCCAGCAGTTACGGTTTCCAGCCCCAGCATTTT. The V and J genes are TRBV6-2 or TRBV6-3 and TRBJ1-5; unclear D gene. This CDR3 region has 12 residues. Germline V CDR1 and CDR2: MNHEY, SVGEGT. The V gene lost 2 bases and the J gene lost 7 bases, with 6 bases spanning the gap.

The rearrangement links TRBV5-4 to TRBJ2-3; 12 positions match TRBD2. The CDR3 consists of 15 residues. V lost 4 bases and J lost 3; bases outside the gene matches: 3. Germline CDR1 is SGHNT and CDR2 is YYREEE (reference sequence). CDR3 sequence: CASSPTSGRTDTQYF. The CDR3 DNA sequence: TGTGCCAGCAGCCCCACTAGCGGGAGGACAGATACGCAGTATTTT.

The chain couples TRBV2 to TRBJ2-7, with D unresolved. Trimming pared 2 bases from V and 3 bases from J, leaving 8 bases between. This CDR3 contains 13 residues. Per the germline V gene, CDR1 is SNHLY and CDR2 is FYNNEI. In nucleotides, the CDR3 is TGTGCCAGCAGTGAATTCGACCTCTACGAGCAGTACTTC. Residues: CASSEFDLYEQYF.

This clonotype was counted a few times. This chain connects TRBV2 to TRBJ2-2; 8 nucleotides agree with TRBD2. V shed 6 bases and J 7 bases; nucleotides not matched to a gene: 10. In germline, CDR1 is SNHLY, CDR2 FYNNEI. This CDR3 region has 15 residues. CDR3 coding DNA: TGTGCCAGCAGAGCGATAAGCGGGAGAGGCGGGGAGCTGTTTTTT. Encoded protein: CASRAISGRGGELFF. The whole variable domain, remainder taken from reference TRBV2 and TRBJ2-2, is EPEVTQTPSHQVTQMGQEVILRCVPISNHLYFYWYRQILGQKVEFLVSFYNNEISEKSEIFDDQFSVERPDGSNFTLKIRSTKLEDSAMYFCASRAISGRGGELFFGEGSRLTVL.

This clonotype was detected only once. J is TRBJ1-3 and V is TRBV7-9; D is undetermined. Trimming stripped 5 bases from V and 2 bases from J, with 4 bases between. Germline CDR1 reads SEHNR; CDR2 reads FQNEAQ (reference sequence). This CDR3 spans 12 amino acids. CDR3 sequence reads: CASSPTGNTIYF. The CDR3 DNA is TGTGCCAGCAGCCCGACTGGAAACACCATATATTTT.